This TCR beta chain was identified in a study of blood T cell repertoires in COVID-19. About the research overall: Sites across the United States, Italy and Spain contributed samples from acute and convalescent COVID-19.

V gave up 6 bases and J gave up 0 bases; unmatched junction bases: 5. Per germline, CDR1 MNHEY and CDR2 SVGAGI. This CDR3 comprises 15 residues. Adults between about 18 and 95 years of age took part from fewer than 30 US areas. Allocation to cohorts depended on clinical history reported by the participants. Study processing details: Researchers report that nucleated cell counts were estimated from reference gene primer amplification. The repertoire was sequenced with immunoSEQ multiplex PCR; TCRdb's copy has only in-frame clones and lacks some. D and trimming were read from the DNA, whereas the V and J calls and clone size are those reported in that table. The sample shows 250,000 to 300,000 clones, about 90% of them seen only once.

The TCR originated in a human donor in a cohort exposed to, infected with or recovered from COVID-19 (not recorded which). The donor label of this sample is uncertain. The V and J genes are TRBV6-5 and TRBJ2-1, with 7 positions matching TRBD1. The specimen sequenced was PBMCs or T cells enriched from blood (not recorded which). CDR3 sequence: CASRQGPSSYNEQFF. CDR3 nucleotide sequence: TGTGCCAGCAGACAGGGGCCGAGCTCCTACAATGAGCAGTTCTTC.